In this sample, the clone carrying this T cell receptor beta chain turned up once. V lost 3 bases and J 4 bases, leaving 12 bases between the germline ends. The CDR3 extends over 14 amino acids. Per germline, CDR1 LNHDA and CDR2 SQIVND (reference sequence). How the authors handled the data: For nucleated cells, counts were estimated from reference gene primer amplification. Assay: immunoSEQ multiplex PCR; the TCRdb copy retains only in-frame clones and omits some. Clonal size and the V and J genes are those of that table, whereas D and trimming came from the DNA. The table records approximately 70,000 clones, around 74% of them present only once. The data were taken from a study of blood T cell repertoires in COVID-19. Looking at the study overall: Acute and convalescent COVID-19 samples came from the United States, Italy and Spain.

The gene calls are TRBV19 and TRBJ1-2; maybe TRBD1 (6 bases). The receptor's source is a woman aged 80 or older with active or convalescent COVID-19. What was sequenced was peripheral blood. The CDR3 DNA sequence: TGTGCCAGTAGTATTGGCAGGGGCTCCTATGGCTACACCTTC. Its translation: CASSIGRGSYGYTF.